This T cell receptor (beta chain) emerged from a study of blood T cell repertoires in COVID-19. Overall study: Acute-phase and convalescent COVID-19 samples originated in the United States, Italy and Spain. Nucleic acid was either cDNA or gDNA, and it came from T cells, B-cell-depleted T cells, or PBMCs.

The CDR3 consists of 16 residues. The germline V and J ends were trimmed by 6 bases and 4 bases, with 18 bases remaining between them. Germline CDR1 and CDR2: MDHEN and SYDVKM. In the original processing: Reference gene primer amplification gave nucleated cell count estimates. TCRdb's table, derived via immunoSEQ multiplex PCR, lists solely in-frame clones and lacks some. V and J calls plus clone size are reproduced from that table; the DNA served to infer D and trimming. There are about 190,000 clones in the sample; approximately 86% occur only once, and 1% to 1.4% lies in the top ten. The receptor's source is a man aged 30 to 39 with acute or convalescent COVID-19. Sequencing was carried out using peripheral blood. J is TRBJ1-4 and V is TRBV28; D remains ambiguous. CDR3 amino acids: CASSRPGRSGNEKLFF. The CDR3 nucleotides are TGTGCCAGCAGCCGCCCGGGAAGGAGTGGTAATGAAAAACTGTTTTTT.